A single T cell receptor (beta chain) is shown here with its context. The CDR3 is made up of 14 amino acids. Germline CDR1 reads GTSNPN; CDR2 reads SVGIG (reference sequence). The ends lost 0 bases at V and 4 bases at J; junction bases unmatched: 2. The record originates from a study of blood T cell repertoires in COVID-19. Some clones are missing from TCRdb's copy, which holds only in-frame ones; the method was immunoSEQ multiplex PCR. The sample includes approximately 670,000 clones, 80% to 90% of them seen just once. This TCR came from a woman aged 18-35 years with acute or convalescent COVID-19. Sequenced input: peripheral blood. The chain couples TRBV30 to TRBJ1-2; TRBD1 matches 10 bases. CDR3 nucleotide sequence: TGTGCCTGGAGTGTGGACAGGGGGGCCTATGGCTACACCTTC. It codes for CAWSVDRGAYGYTF. The whole variable domain, filled in from reference TRBV30 and TRBJ1-2, reads SQTIHQWPATLVQPVGSPLSLECTVEGTSNPNLYWYRQAAGRGLQLLFYSVGIGQISSEVPQNLSASRPQDRQFILSSKKLLLSDSGFYLCAWSVDRGAYGYTFGSGTRLTVV.